The rows below give T cell receptor beta chains drawn from one sample of a study of a mutant IDH1 vaccine in newly diagnosed glioma. No antigens are known for them. Produced via immunoSEQ multiplex PCR; TCRdb's table is partial and in-frame only. The table shows roughly 60,000 clones, with more than 80% occurring only once. Sequenced material: PBMCs, taken from a glioma patient whose treatment included an IDH1 peptide vaccine. The receptors were gathered from a man aged 25 to 40 with glioma. Both conserved end residues are part of each CDR3. Fields, in order: J gene, D gene, clone size, V gene, CDR3 length, CDR3 protein, CDR3 DNA. The D gene is left open where the match is weak. The size field is filled for only some rows; it gives once, few, many or a size class.

TRBJ1-6 | TRBD1 | few | TRBV5-1 | 15 | CASSTRQGGNSPLHF | TGCGCCAGCAGCACCCGACAGGGAGGAAATTCACCCCTCCACTTT
TRBJ2-5 | NA | once | TRBV6-1 | 14 | CASSPEGGQETQYF | TGTGCCAGCAGTCCCGAGGGGGGACAAGAGACCCAGTACTTC
TRBJ1-1 | NA | NA | TRBV27 | 13 | CASSFGVAAEAFF | TGTGCCAGCAGTTTTGGGGTGGCAGCAGAAGCTTTCTTT
TRBJ2-7 | TRBD1 | NA | TRBV7-2 | 14 | CASSYQGALYEQYF | TGTGCCAGCAGCTATCAGGGGGCCCTATACGAGCAGTACTTC
TRBJ1-2 | TRBD1 | NA | TRBV9 | 17 | CASSVGVNLGDSYGYTF | TGTGCCAGCAGCGTAGGAGTTAATCTGGGGGACAGCTATGGCTACACCTTC
TRBJ2-3 | NA | NA | TRBV6-1 | 15 | CASSEAGMITDTQYF | TGTGCCAGCAGTGAAGCGGGGATGATCACAGATACGCAGTATTTT
TRBJ1-1 | NA | NA | TRBV18 | 15 | CASSPRGRENTEAFF | TGTGCCAGCTCACCACGAGGCAGGGAGAACACTGAAGCTTTCTTT
TRBJ2-3 | NA | NA | TRBV2 | 14 | CASSVATSTDTQYF | TGTGCCAGCAGTGTAGCGACTAGCACAGATACGCAGTATTTT
TRBJ2-5 | TRBD1 | few | TRBV2 | 14 | CASRAGTGWETQYF | TGTGCCAGCAGGGCCGGGACAGGGTGGGAGACCCAGTACTTC
TRBJ2-2 | NA | NA | TRBV27 | 16 | CASSRSGTLIGGELFF | TGTGCCAGCAGCCGTTCCGGGACTCTCATTGGCGGGGAGCTGTTTTTT
TRBJ2-4 | NA | once | TRBV6-1 | 13 | CASSSSLGNIQYF | TGTGCCAGCAGTAGTTCTCTAGGAAACATTCAGTACTTC
TRBJ2-1 | TRBD2 | once | TRBV9 | 16 | CASSVGAGRTYNEQFF | TGTGCCAGCAGCGTAGGAGCGGGACGAACCTACAATGAGCAGTTCTTC
TRBJ2-1 | NA | once | TRBV5-1 | 13 | CASSWDIYNEQFF | TGCGCCAGCAGCTGGGATATTTACAATGAGCAGTTCTTC
TRBJ2-7 | NA | NA | TRBV28 | 13 | CASSAGSSYEQYF | TGTGCCAGCAGTGCAGGGAGCTCCTACGAGCAGTACTTC
TRBJ1-5 | NA | NA | TRBV9 | 14 | CASSPGGGGQPQHF | TGTGCCAGCAGCCCCGGAGGGGGGGGACAGCCCCAGCATTTT
TRBJ2-7 | NA | NA | TRBV5-5 | 14 | CASSLGESPYEQYF | TGTGCCAGCAGCTTGGGAGAATCGCCCTACGAGCAGTACTTC
TRBJ1-1 | NA | NA | TRBV7-2 | 15 | CASSLRAGWGLEAFF | TGTGCCAGCAGCCTTCGAGCAGGGTGGGGTCTCGAAGCTTTCTTT
TRBJ2-5 | TRBD2 | NA | TRBV9 | 16 | CASSHRTSGSQETQYF | TGTGCCAGCAGCCACCGGACTAGCGGGTCACAAGAGACCCAGTACTTC
TRBJ1-4 | NA | NA | TRBV21-1 | 21 | CASSPSHHPGRGVTTNEKLFF | TGTGCCAGCAGCCCCTCACACCACCCAGGACGGGGGGTGACAACTAATGAAAAACTGTTTTTT
TRBJ1-4 | TRBD1 | few | TRBV30 | 15 | CARRDRGLGNEKLFF | TGTGCCCGCCGGGACAGGGGATTAGGAAATGAAAAACTGTTTTTT
TRBJ1-5 | TRBD1 | few | TRBV9 | 15 | CASSVSGQGYQPQHF | TGTGCCAGCAGCGTATCCGGACAGGGTTATCAGCCCCAGCATTTT
TRBJ2-5 | TRBD1 | NA | TRBV2 | 13 | CASSGDSKETQYF | TGTGCCAGCAGCGGGGACAGCAAAGAGACCCAGTACTTC
TRBJ2-1 | TRBD2 | NA | TRBV11-2 | 16 | CASSFHLADLNNEQFF | TGTGCCAGCAGCTTCCACCTAGCGGACCTAAACAATGAGCAGTTCTTC
TRBJ1-3 | NA | NA | TRBV2 | 14 | CASSESVGGNTIYF | TGTGCCAGCAGTGAGAGTGTTGGTGGAAACACCATATATTTT
TRBJ2-1 | NA | medium-sized | TRBV30 | 13 | CAWSRGRPREQFF | TGTGCCTGGAGCCGGGGCCGGCCGAGAGAGCAGTTCTTC
TRBJ2-5 | TRBD1 | NA | TRBV5-6 | 15 | CASSLRQGDLETQYF | TGTGCCAGCAGCTTGCGTCAGGGGGACCTGGAGACCCAGTACTTC
TRBJ2-2 | NA | NA | TRBV6-5 | 13 | CASSYSASGELFF | TGTGCCAGCAGTTACTCGGCCTCCGGGGAGCTGTTTTTT
TRBJ2-1 | TRBD1 | NA | TRBV10-3 | 14 | CAISPTGGTNEQFF | TGTGCCATCAGCCCGACAGGGGGCACCAATGAGCAGTTCTTC
TRBJ2-7 | NA | once | TRBV28 | 14 | CASSLRGAKAEQYF | TGTGCCAGCAGTTTACGGGGCGCCAAGGCCGAGCAGTACTTC